This T cell receptor beta chain derives from a study of PD-1 blockade in classical Hodgkin lymphoma. Findings of the study overall: Patients with an early start, nivolumab under 1 year after ASCT, were excluded. TCR diversity in CD4+, not CD8+, cells rose significantly by C4D1. It was reported that newly diagnosed patients had less baseline TCR diversity than healthy donors.

The method was immunoSEQ multiplex PCR; TCRdb's version includes in-frame clones alone and lacks a portion of them. The data hold about 24,000 clones, with 81% observed a single time. Time point in this sample: cycle 4 day 1 (C4D1), after about 6 weeks of nivolumab. All the patients suffered relapse after autologous stem cell transplantation, and brentuximab vedotin exposure differed. Patients had relapsed/refractory classical Hodgkin lymphoma with complete response, partial response or progressive disease as best response. Concerning this clone: Antigen specificity is unknown.

The germline V gene encodes CDR1 SGHTA and CDR2 FQGNSA. This CDR3 is built from 14 residues. V was trimmed by 2 bases and J by 4 bases, leaving 11 bases between them. This TCR came from a human donor with classical Hodgkin lymphoma. The chain carries TRBV7-2 and TRBJ1-2; D is ambiguous. This specimen was peripheral blood mononuclear cells (PBMCs), taken before the fourth cycle of nivolumab. CDR3 loop: CASSLSSVSYGYTF. DNA for the CDR3: TGTGCCAGCAGCTTATCGTCAGTCAGCTATGGCTACACCTTC.